This T cell receptor beta chain was profiled in a study of T-cell memory formation after mild COVID-19. Study conclusions and caveats: Among contracting clones, CD4+ were mainly CM/EM and CD8+ enriched in EMRA. While clones contracting from day 15 to 85 were balanced between CD4 and CD8, later expanders leaned CD4+.

Barcoded TCR alpha and TCR beta cDNA libraries with UMIs came from 5'RACE using constant-segment primers. TCRdb itself ran the 5' RACE reads through MiXCR, one entry per CDR3 protein. The data contain more than 300,000 distinct CDR3 sequences, more than 13% of them singletons. CDR1 is LNHNV and CDR2 is YYDKDF in the germline V gene (reference sequence). Trimming took 1 base from V and 7 from J, leaving 14 bases between them. This CDR3 region has 15 residues. On this clonotype: Its specificity is unknown.

Specimen: PBMCs or a T cell subset sorted from them (not recorded which). This clonotype was sampled from a man between 18 and 35 years old who had mild COVID-19 (a few samples of this study predate the infection). Cell type and time point are not known. The chain couples TRBV15 to TRBJ2-1; a weak D match, TRBD1 (5 bases). In nucleotides, the CDR3 is TGTGCCACCAGCAGAGCTGGGGCGCGGTATAATGAGCAGTTCTTC. Its protein product is CATSRAGARYNEQFF.